Following are 28 T cell receptor beta chains from one sample sequenced in a study of spatial heterogeneity in lung cancer. Using its own MiXCR run on the 5' RACE reads, TCRdb lists one record per CDR3 protein. The sample carries about 43,000 distinct CDR3 sequences, under 25% recorded once. Time point in this sample: blood at routine non-recurrence follow-up after resection. Sequences were derived from PBMCs, sampled at follow-up. The source of these receptors is a female donor with early-stage non-small cell lung cancer.

The table lists this clonotype with a few counts. The V gene is TRBV12-3 or TRBV12-4, the J gene TRBJ1-5, with TRBD1 matching 7 bases. J gave up 1 base and V 7 bases, and 4 bases lay outside the gene matches. The CDR3 sequence is 14 residues long. CDR3 in DNA: TGTGCCAGCACCCTGGACAGGAGCAATCAGCCCCAGCATTTT. Its protein is CASTLDRSNQPQHF.

This clonotype has only a few counts. The chain has TRBV11-3 and TRBJ2-7; no firm D call. Per germline, CDR1 SGHNT and CDR2 YENEEA. This CDR3 has 12 residues. Between the trimmed V and J ends, which lost 4 bases and 7 bases, there was a span of 11 bases. The CDR3 here is CASSWASGEQYF. The CDR3 region has the DNA TGTGCCAGCAGCTGGGCCAGTGGGGAGCAGTACTTC.

The rearrangement joins TRBV20-1 to TRBJ2-5; the D gene could be TRBD1 or TRBD2 (5 bases each). V lost 5 bases and J lost 2, with 12 bases in between. The germline CDR1 and CDR2 sequences are DFQATT and SNEGSKA (reference sequence). The CDR3 extends over 13 amino acids. The CDR3 spells CSAHGTEQETQYF. The CDR3 nucleotides read TGCAGTGCTCACGGGACCGAACAAGAGACCCAGTACTTC.

V and J are TRBV19 and TRBJ2-2, with TRBD1 as a possible D gene (6 bases). The CDR3 is 11 amino acids. Germline CDR1 and CDR2: LNHDA and SQIVND (reference sequence). Trimming shortened V by 9 bases and J by 13 bases, and 15 bases separated the two germline ends. The CDR3 region is CASYGARGLFF. DNA for the CDR3: TGTGCCAGCTACGGGGCCAGGGGGCTGTTTTTT.

This clonotype was picked up many times. The chain is built from TRBV20-1 and TRBJ2-5; possibly TRBD1 for D (5 bases). The germline V gene has CDR1 DFQATT and CDR2 SNEGSKA (reference sequence). The CDR3 length is 12 residues. Trimming pared 6 bases from V and 1 base from J, leaving 9 bases between. The CDR3 region is CSAKGLQETQYF. In DNA form, the CDR3 reads TGCAGTGCCAAGGGGCTCCAAGAGACCCAGTACTTC.

Notes on this clonotype: A single base separates this from a much larger clone, so it may be a read error. V gene TRBV19 combines with J gene TRBJ1-2; 7 positions agree with TRBD1. Unmatched junction bases numbered 10, after V lost 5 bases and J lost 4 bases. The length of the CDR3 is 15 residues. Germline lookup yields CDR1 LNHDA and CDR2 SQIVND (reference sequence). Here the CDR3 DNA reads TGTGCCAGTAGTCCACAACTGGACAGGCTCTATGGCTACACCTTC. As protein: CASSPQLDRLYGYTF.

This clonotype was recorded many times. J is TRBJ2-7 and V is TRBV11-2; D unclear. V lost 0 bases and J lost 3, with 6 bases in between. CDR3 size: 13 residues. Germline V gives CDR1 SGHAT, CDR2 FQNNGV. This CDR3 reads CASSLDPYYEQYF. In DNA, the CDR3 is TGTGCCAGCAGCTTAGATCCCTACTACGAGCAGTACTTC.

In its sample, this clonotype was seen many times. The chain uses TRBV2 and TRBJ2-7; D is unresolved. Germline-derived CDR1 and CDR2 are SNHLY and FYNNEI. V lost 10 bases to trimming and J lost 3 bases, with 13 bases between them. The CDR3 runs 12 residues. DNA of the CDR3: TGTGCCACCGAGGACGTGAGCTACGAGCAGTACTTC. Encoded protein: CATEDVSYEQYF.

This clonotype was detected only a few times. The chain has TRBV6-6 and TRBJ2-3; maybe TRBD2 (6 bases). Germline V gene data show CDR1 as MNHNY and CDR2 as SVGAGI (reference sequence). The CDR3 runs 10 residues. Deletions cut 6 bases from V and 8 bases from J, with 6 bases between. Here the CDR3 DNA reads TGTGCCAGCAGGGGGGGTACGCAGTATTTT. This sequence encodes CASRGGTQYF.

The gene calls are TRBV11-3 and TRBJ2-1, with 8 bases matching TRBD2. From germline, CDR1 is SGHNT and CDR2 YENEEA. CDR3 length: 14 amino acids. Trimming at V came to 1 base and at J to 4 bases, leaving 0 bases not matched to a gene. The CDR3 sequence is CASSLVAGYNEQFF. CDR3 bases: TGTGCCAGCAGCTTAGTAGCGGGGTACAATGAGCAGTTCTTC.

There are many counts of this clonotype. This sequence joins TRBV20-1 and TRBJ2-5, with 8 bases aligning to TRBD2. The germline gives CDR1 DFQATT, CDR2 SNEGSKA (reference sequence). V lost 3 bases, J lost 1 base, and 7 bases stayed unmatched. CDR3 length: 15 residues. For the CDR3, the DNA is TGCAGTGCTAGCGTGAGCGGGAGCCCCCAAGAGACCCAGTACTTC. Its protein product is CSASVSGSPQETQYF.

This clonotype has a count of ten or more. The J gene is TRBJ1-1, the V gene TRBV5-4; TRBD1 might be the D (5 bases). Trimming took off 9 bases at V and 1 base at J, with 10 bases between the two ends. Germline CDR1 SGHNT, CDR2 YYREEE (reference sequence). The CDR3 runs 12 residues. The CDR3 spells CAIRAPNTEAFF. CDR3 nucleotides: TGTGCCATCAGGGCCCCGAACACTGAAGCTTTCTTT.

This chain connects TRBV12-3 or TRBV12-4 to TRBJ2-1; 14 nucleotides align to TRBD2. Trimming removed 6 bases from V and 10 bases from J; junction bases left unmatched: 5. CDR3 size: 14 residues. The CDR3 DNA follows: TGTGCCAGCAGACCGGGACTAGCGGGAGACGAGCAGTTCTTC. Translated, it gives CASRPGLAGDEQFF.

Concerning this clonotype itself: The junction departs from germline at one end; a sequencing error may be responsible. This chain joins TRBV14 and TRBJ1-4; D not resolved. Looked up from germline, CDR1 is SGHDN and CDR2 is FVKESK. This CDR3 contains 14 residues. CDR3 bases: TGTGCCAGCAGCCAAGGACGGCCTAATGAAAAACTGTCTTTT. It codes for CASSQGRPNEKLSF.

This clonotype showed up many times. The rearrangement links TRBV12-3 or TRBV12-4 to TRBJ2-3; tentatively, D is TRBD2 (6 bases). The CDR3 contains 15 residues. V gave up 8 bases and J gave up 9 bases, with 24 bases separating them. CDR3 residues: CASRGKKRVDPTQYF. CDR3 DNA sequence: TGTGCCAGCCGCGGTAAGAAGCGGGTGGACCCGACGCAGTATTTT.

This clonotype has a handful of counts. This rearrangement joins TRBV6-2 or TRBV6-3 to TRBJ2-6; TRBD1 matches 10 bases. V was clipped by 6 bases and J by 2 bases; unmatched bases: 1. Germline V gene data show CDR1 as MNHEY and CDR2 as SVGEGT. There are 15 residues in the CDR3. The CDR3 protein is CASSDRGPGANVLTF. CDR3 DNA sequence: TGTGCCAGCAGCGACAGGGGGCCTGGGGCCAACGTCCTGACTTTC.

This clonotype was found many times. The chain uses TRBV27 and TRBJ1-2; D possibly corresponds to TRBD1 (5 bases). Trimming removed 5 bases at V and 7 bases at J, with 23 bases between. The CDR3 contains 16 residues. The germline gives CDR1 MNHEY, CDR2 SMNVEV (reference sequence). This CDR3 reads CASSRQSWGQIGGYTF. CDR3 bases: TGTGCCAGCAGTCGTCAGAGTTGGGGCCAGATTGGTGGCTACACCTTC.

This clonotype was picked up many times. At one of its ends the junction is not consistent with the germline gene, which may arise from a read error. The chain joins TRBV7-7 to TRBJ2-5, with a tentative D call TRBD2 (5 bases). Looked up from germline, CDR1 is SSHAT and CDR2 is FNYEAQ (reference sequence). This CDR3 spans 14 amino acids. DNA for the CDR3: TGTGCTAGCAGCCTTGATGGGAGCCAAGAGACCCAGTACTTC. It yields the protein CASSLDGSQETQYF.

This clonotype was seen a handful of times. The chain carries TRBV2 and TRBJ2-1; no firm D call. This CDR3 region has 13 residues. Trimming removed 8 bases from V and 2 bases from J, with 10 bases in between. Germline assignment: CDR1 SNHLY and CDR2 FYNNEI. The CDR3 DNA reads as TGTGCCAGCTTTCGCGGAACCTACAATGAGCAGTTCTTC. Protein: CASFRGTYNEQFF. Full variable domain (rest looked up from reference TRBV2 and TRBJ2-1): EPEVTQTPSHQVTQMGQEVILRCVPISNHLYFYWYRQILGQKVEFLVSFYNNEISEKSEIFDDQFSVERPDGSNFTLKIRSTKLEDSAMYFCASFRGTYNEQFFGPGTRLTVL.

This clonotype was observed many times. The V gene is TRBV28, the J gene TRBJ2-7; tentatively, D is TRBD1 (5 bases). This CDR3 is 12 amino acids long. Germline CDR1 reads MDHEN; CDR2 reads SYDVKM. V was cut by 6 bases and J by 5 bases, with 11 bases left in between. The CDR3 DNA follows: TGTGCCAGCAGGCCTCAGGGTCACGAGCAGTACTTC. Amino acids: CASRPQGHEQYF.

This clonotype appeared a few times. The chain recombines TRBV4-1 with TRBJ1-1, with unresolved D. The germline CDR1 and CDR2 sequences are MGHRA and YSYEKL. CDR3 length equals 18 residues. Between the trimmed V and J ends, which lost 1 base and 2 bases, there was a span of 20 bases. The CDR3 DNA reads TGCGCCAGCAGCCAAGTTCTTTTGGGATCTTTCATCAACACTGAAGCTTTCTTT. Protein sequence: CASSQVLLGSFINTEAFF.

This clonotype has just a few counts. This chain connects TRBV12-3 or TRBV12-4 to TRBJ1-1; D not resolved. V was shortened by 2 bases and J by 2 bases, with 12 bases between the two germline ends. CDR3 size: 15 residues. The CDR3 sequence is CASSLTGLENTEAFF. CDR3 bases: TGTGCCAGCAGTTTAACGGGGTTGGAAAACACTGAAGCTTTCTTT.

This clonotype has just a few counts. The chain has TRBV21-1 and TRBJ2-7; TRBD2 is the table's D call, not checked against the DNA. TRBV21-1 is marked as a pseudogene. CDR3 length: 17 residues. CDR3 loop: CASSKLYGGGRDYEQYF. The CDR3 nucleotides are TGTGCCAGCAGCAAATTATACGGAGGCGGCAGGGACTACGAGCAGTACTTC.

This clonotype showed up just a few times. The chain has TRBV7-3 and TRBJ1-1, with D possibly being TRBD1 (5 bases). The CDR3 covers 13 residues. Germline-derived CDR1 and CDR2 are SGHTA and FQGTGA. V was clipped by 5 bases and J by 10 bases, with 17 bases between them. DNA of the CDR3: TGTGCCAGCAGCCCCTCCCCGGGACCTACAGCTTTCTTT. It is translated as CASSPSPGPTAFF. The entire variable domain, with the rest obtained from reference TRBV7-3 and TRBJ1-1, is as follows: GAGVSQTPSNKVTEKGKYVELRCDPISGHTALYWYRQSLGQGPEFLIYFQGTGAADDSGLPNDRFFAVRPEGSVSTLKIQRTERGDSAVYLCASSPSPGPTAFFGQGTRLTVV.

The rearrangement uses TRBV20-1 and TRBJ1-1, with D possibly TRBD1 on 6 matching bases. In germline, CDR1 is DFQATT, CDR2 SNEGSKA (reference sequence). The CDR3 spans 12 residues. This chain's CDR3 is CTGYRANTEAFF. Written as DNA, the CDR3 is TGCACCGGATACAGGGCTAACACTGAAGCTTTCTTT.

This chain joins TRBV7-2 and TRBJ1-6, with D hard to call. CDR3 size: 14 residues. Looked up from germline, CDR1 is SGHTA and CDR2 is FQGNSA. V was shortened by 5 bases and J by 7 bases, with 12 bases between the two germline ends. The CDR3 coding sequence is TGTGCCAGCAGCAGACGTGCCAGAAATTCACCCCTCCACTTT. This gives the protein CASSRRARNSPLHF.

This clonotype has ten or more counts. The genes are TRBV6-5 and TRBJ2-1, with 10 bases lining up with TRBD2. V shed 6 bases and J 5 bases; nucleotides not matched to a gene: 7. The germline gives CDR1 MNHEY, CDR2 SVGAGI. This CDR3 region has 15 residues. DNA for the CDR3: TGTGCCAGCAGCCTACTAGCGGGACCCGACAATGAGCAGTTCTTC. Encoded protein: CASSLLAGPDNEQFF.

The rearrangement uses TRBV3-1 and TRBJ2-1; 12 nucleotides align to TRBD2. The CDR3 totals 15 residues. With V trimmed by 5 bases and J by 4 bases, 3 bases remained unmatched. CDR1 and CDR2 (germline): LGHDT, YNNKEL (reference sequence). Written as DNA, the CDR3 is TGTGCCAGCAGCGCACTAGCGGGGGGATACAATGAGCAGTTCTTC. It encodes CASSALAGGYNEQFF.